The rows below give T cell receptor beta chains drawn from one sample of a study of shared T cell receptors in the human thymus. Repertoires were generated with immunoSEQ multiplex PCR, while TCRdb's copy carries only in-frame clones and drops some. The sample lists more than 550,000 clones; around 85% were seen once. A further study also used this sample, focusing on human thymus T cells.

The specimen sequenced was thymocytes. Receptors originate from a girl under three years old with a congenital heart defect. Both conserved end residues are part of each CDR3. Each record gives: clone size, V gene, J gene, D gene, CDR3 protein, CDR3 DNA. D genes are given only for firm matches. Size is omitted from some rows. Given values are once, few, many or a class for expanded clones.

clone size: once; V gene: TRBV4-1; J gene: TRBJ1-2; D gene: -; CDR3 protein: CASSQDPKRGRNGYTF; CDR3 DNA: TGCGCCAGCAGCCAAGATCCGAAGCGGGGGCGGAATGGCTACACCTTC
clone size: -; V gene: TRBV15; J gene: TRBJ2-7; D gene: TRBD1; CDR3 protein: CATSRDRDSRVEQYF; CDR3 DNA: TGTGCCACCAGCAGAGATCGGGACAGTCGGGTCGAGCAGTACTTC
clone size: -; V gene: TRBV10-3; J gene: TRBJ2-1; D gene: TRBD2; CDR3 protein: CAIRTSGGINEQFF; CDR3 DNA: TGTGCCATCAGGACTAGCGGGGGGATCAATGAGCAGTTCTTC
clone size: -; V gene: TRBV9; J gene: TRBJ1-1; D gene: -; CDR3 protein: CASSPWFGLRYPEAFF; CDR3 DNA: TGTGCCAGCAGCCCCTGGTTCGGGTTGAGATACCCTGAAGCTTTCTTT
clone size: -; V gene: TRBV18; J gene: TRBJ2-7; D gene: TRBD2; CDR3 protein: CASSPSGGHEQYF; CDR3 DNA: TGTGCCAGCTCACCTAGCGGGGGACACGAGCAGTACTTC
clone size: -; V gene: TRBV5-5; J gene: TRBJ2-1; D gene: -; CDR3 protein: CASSSTEREQFF; CDR3 DNA: TGTGCCAGCAGCTCAACTGAGAGGGAGCAGTTCTTC
clone size: -; V gene: TRBV12-5; J gene: TRBJ1-2; D gene: -; CDR3 protein: CAILWRGAATF; CDR3 DNA: TGTGCTATTTTATGGCGGGGGGCAGCAACCTTC
clone size: few; V gene: TRBV5-1; J gene: TRBJ1-2; D gene: TRBD1; CDR3 protein: CASSFEDRSYGYTF; CDR3 DNA: TGCGCCAGCAGCTTCGAGGACAGGTCATATGGCTACACCTTC
clone size: -; V gene: TRBV18; J gene: TRBJ1-1; D gene: -; CDR3 protein: CASSPLQGMNTEAFF; CDR3 DNA: TGTGCCAGCTCACCACTTCAGGGAATGAACACTGAAGCTTTCTTT
clone size: -; V gene: TRBV10-3; J gene: TRBJ2-7; D gene: -; CDR3 protein: CAIRTGQFASYEQYF; CDR3 DNA: TGTGCCATCCGAACCGGACAGTTTGCCTCCTACGAGCAGTACTTC
clone size: -; V gene: TRBV2; J gene: TRBJ1-5; D gene: -; CDR3 protein: CASSDPPGHINQPQHF; CDR3 DNA: TGTGCCAGCAGTGATCCCCCGGGACACATAAATCAGCCCCAGCATTTT
clone size: -; V gene: TRBV4-3; J gene: TRBJ2-1; D gene: TRBD1; CDR3 protein: CASSRRQGCCNEQFF; CDR3 DNA: TGCGCCAGCAGCCGAAGACAGGGTTGTTGCAATGAGCAGTTCTTC
clone size: -; V gene: TRBV19; J gene: TRBJ2-7; D gene: -; CDR3 protein: CASSRGGLAYEQYF; CDR3 DNA: TGTGCCAGTTCCCGAGGTGGCCTGGCCTACGAGCAGTACTTC
clone size: -; V gene: TRBV21-1; J gene: TRBJ1-4; D gene: -; CDR3 protein: CASSKVWRQGRCGSGEKLFF; CDR3 DNA: TGTGCCAGCAGCAAAGTATGGAGACAGGGGCGGTGCGGGAGTGGCGAAAAACTGTTTTTT
clone size: -; V gene: TRBV6-5; J gene: TRBJ1-1; D gene: TRBD1; CDR3 protein: CASSYSGGAGGTEAFF; CDR3 DNA: TGTGCCAGCAGTTACTCAGGGGGCGCTGGGGGCACTGAAGCTTTCTTT
clone size: once; V gene: TRBV6-6; J gene: TRBJ2-2; D gene: -; CDR3 protein: CASSYLRKVNGELFF; CDR3 DNA: TGTGCCAGCAGTTACTTGAGGAAGGTGAACGGGGAGCTGTTTTTT
clone size: -; V gene: TRBV4-1; J gene: TRBJ2-3; D gene: -; CDR3 protein: CASSDFPPSADTQYF; CDR3 DNA: TGCGCCAGCAGCGACTTCCCCCCTAGTGCAGATACGCAGTATTTT
clone size: -; V gene: TRBV5-8; J gene: TRBJ1-1; D gene: -; CDR3 protein: CASSLQPNTEAFF; CDR3 DNA: TGTGCCAGCAGCTTACAGCCGAACACTGAAGCTTTCTTT
clone size: -; V gene: TRBV10-3; J gene: TRBJ1-2; D gene: -; CDR3 protein: CAISEIGGYYGYTF; CDR3 DNA: TGTGCCATCAGTGAAATAGGAGGCTACTATGGCTACACCTTC
clone size: -; V gene: TRBV27; J gene: TRBJ1-6; D gene: TRBD1; CDR3 protein: CASRCTGTGFSPLHF; CDR3 DNA: TGTGCCAGCAGATGCACCGGGACAGGGTTCTCACCCCTCCACTTT
clone size: -; V gene: TRBV5-1; J gene: TRBJ2-5; D gene: -; CDR3 protein: CASSLEAETQYF; CDR3 DNA: TGCGCCAGCAGCCTCGAAGCAGAGACCCAGTACTTC
clone size: -; V gene: TRBV28; J gene: TRBJ1-6; D gene: -; CDR3 protein: CASSLRRGGSPLHF; CDR3 DNA: TGTGCCAGCAGCCTCAGGAGGGGCGGTTCACCCCTCCACTTT
clone size: -; V gene: TRBV27; J gene: TRBJ2-7; D gene: TRBD2; CDR3 protein: CASTRGGLAGGPYEQYF; CDR3 DNA: TGTGCCAGCACCCGGGGGGGGCTAGCGGGGGGGCCCTACGAGCAGTACTTC
clone size: -; V gene: TRBV18; J gene: TRBJ1-1; D gene: -; CDR3 protein: CASSPLPNTEAFF; CDR3 DNA: TGTGCCAGCTCACCTCTTCCGAACACTGAAGCTTTCTTT
clone size: -; V gene: TRBV7-9; J gene: TRBJ1-1; D gene: TRBD1; CDR3 protein: CASSLALGTGVSTFF; CDR3 DNA: TGTGCCAGCAGCTTAGCGCTTGGGACAGGGGTTAGTACTTTCTTT
clone size: -; V gene: TRBV28; J gene: TRBJ2-1; D gene: TRBD2; CDR3 protein: CAHTKTGLAGGHNEQFF; CDR3 DNA: TGTGCTCACACTAAAACGGGACTAGCGGGGGGCCACAATGAGCAGTTCTTC
clone size: -; V gene: TRBV29-1; J gene: TRBJ1-1; D gene: TRBD1; CDR3 protein: CSVPLQGQYEAFF; CDR3 DNA: TGCAGCGTTCCTCTACAGGGGCAATACGAAGCTTTCTTT
clone size: -; V gene: TRBV10-3; J gene: TRBJ1-2; D gene: -; CDR3 protein: CAISESDTGNYGYTF; CDR3 DNA: TGTGCCATCAGTGAGTCGGATACAGGGAACTATGGCTACACCTTC
clone size: -; V gene: TRBV5-4; J gene: TRBJ1-4; D gene: TRBD1; CDR3 protein: CASSLGEGAVEEKLFF; CDR3 DNA: TGTGCCAGCAGCTTGGGCGAGGGGGCGGTTGAAGAAAAACTGTTTTTT
clone size: -; V gene: TRBV5-1; J gene: TRBJ1-1; D gene: -; CDR3 protein: CASRMNIEWSTEAFF; CDR3 DNA: TGCGCCAGCAGGATGAATATTGAGTGGAGCACTGAAGCTTTCTTT
clone size: -; V gene: TRBV5-1; J gene: TRBJ1-1; D gene: TRBD1; CDR3 protein: CASSSTRQGNTEAFF; CDR3 DNA: TGCGCCAGCAGCTCGACCCGACAGGGGAACACTGAAGCTTTCTTT
clone size: few; V gene: TRBV6-5; J gene: TRBJ2-5; D gene: TRBD1; CDR3 protein: CASSYRDRGRRETQYF; CDR3 DNA: TGTGCCAGCAGTTACCGGGACAGGGGGCGAAGGGAGACCCAGTACTTC
clone size: -; V gene: TRBV5-4; J gene: TRBJ1-2; D gene: -; CDR3 protein: CASSLGGENSYGYTF; CDR3 DNA: TGTGCCAGCAGCTTGGGTGGAGAAAACTCCTATGGCTACACCTTC
clone size: -; V gene: TRBV4-1; J gene: TRBJ2-5; D gene: TRBD1; CDR3 protein: CASSQLGQDQETQYF; CDR3 DNA: TGCGCCAGCAGCCAATTGGGACAGGATCAAGAGACCCAGTACTTC
clone size: -; V gene: TRBV10-3; J gene: TRBJ1-2; D gene: TRBD1; CDR3 protein: CAIRPKTGTHVYGYTF; CDR3 DNA: TGTGCCATCAGACCTAAGACAGGGACCCACGTGTATGGCTACACCTTC
clone size: -; V gene: TRBV9; J gene: TRBJ1-3; D gene: TRBD1; CDR3 protein: CASSVDGQAKPSGNTIYF; CDR3 DNA: TGTGCCAGCAGCGTAGACGGACAGGCGAAACCCTCTGGAAACACCATATATTTT
clone size: -; V gene: TRBV19; J gene: TRBJ1-3; D gene: TRBD1; CDR3 protein: CASSIGSGQDSVSSGNTIYF; CDR3 DNA: TGTGCCAGTAGTATAGGATCGGGACAGGACAGCGTAAGCTCTGGAAACACCATATATTTT
clone size: -; V gene: TRBV15; J gene: TRBJ2-1; D gene: TRBD1; CDR3 protein: CATSRTGDGSPGGEQFF; CDR3 DNA: TGTGCCACCAGCAGAACTGGGGACGGCTCACCAGGGGGTGAGCAGTTCTTC
clone size: -; V gene: TRBV9; J gene: TRBJ1-2; D gene: -; CDR3 protein: CASSGARIYGYTF; CDR3 DNA: TGTGCCAGCAGCGGGGCCCGAATCTATGGCTACACCTTC
clone size: -; V gene: TRBV2; J gene: TRBJ1-2; D gene: -; CDR3 protein: CASSLNSGTWGYTF; CDR3 DNA: TGTGCCAGCAGTCTAAATTCCGGGACTTGGGGCTACACCTTC
clone size: -; V gene: TRBV7-8; J gene: TRBJ2-5; D gene: -; CDR3 protein: CASSPTQGKETQYF; CDR3 DNA: TGTGCCAGCAGCCCCACACAGGGAAAAGAGACCCAGTACTTC
clone size: few; V gene: TRBV19; J gene: TRBJ1-3; D gene: TRBD1; CDR3 protein: CASSIVGTGAGNTIYF; CDR3 DNA: TGTGCCAGTAGTATAGTGGGGACAGGCGCTGGAAACACCATATATTTT
clone size: once; V gene: TRBV5-5; J gene: TRBJ1-1; D gene: -; CDR3 protein: CASTPRSGSTEAFF; CDR3 DNA: TGTGCCAGCACCCCAAGGTCAGGGTCCACTGAAGCTTTCTTT
clone size: -; V gene: TRBV7-9; J gene: TRBJ2-4; D gene: -; CDR3 protein: CASSRGAGMRDQYF; CDR3 DNA: TGTGCCAGCAGCCGGGGGGCGGGAATGCGGGATCAGTACTTC
clone size: -; V gene: TRBV4-1; J gene: TRBJ2-7; D gene: -; CDR3 protein: CASSPDVAGCEQYF; CDR3 DNA: TGCGCCAGCAGCCCCGACGTGGCGGGGTGCGAGCAGTACTTC
clone size: -; V gene: TRBV7-2; J gene: TRBJ2-7; D gene: -; CDR3 protein: CASSIISGDPHEQYF; CDR3 DNA: TGTGCCAGCAGCATAATATCAGGGGACCCGCACGAGCAGTACTTC
clone size: -; V gene: TRBV29-1; J gene: TRBJ2-5; D gene: -; CDR3 protein: CSARQARDPFQETQYF; CDR3 DNA: TGCAGCGCCAGACAGGCGAGGGACCCTTTCCAAGAGACCCAGTACTTC
clone size: -; V gene: TRBV13; J gene: TRBJ1-4; D gene: TRBD1; CDR3 protein: CASSLVGGPLFF; CDR3 DNA: TGTGCCAGCAGCTTAGTAGGGGGCCCTCTGTTTTTT
clone size: -; V gene: TRBV7-2; J gene: TRBJ2-1; D gene: TRBD2; CDR3 protein: CASSHIAGAYNEQFF; CDR3 DNA: TGTGCCAGCAGCCACATAGCGGGGGCCTACAATGAGCAGTTCTTC
clone size: -; V gene: TRBV30; J gene: TRBJ1-1; D gene: TRBD1; CDR3 protein: CAWRGQLNTEAFF; CDR3 DNA: TGTGCCTGGAGGGGACAGTTGAACACTGAAGCTTTCTTT
clone size: -; V gene: TRBV2; J gene: TRBJ1-1; D gene: -; CDR3 protein: CASSEREVHRNTEAFF; CDR3 DNA: TGTGCCAGCAGTGAACGAGAGGTACACCGGAACACTGAAGCTTTCTTT
clone size: -; V gene: TRBV15; J gene: TRBJ1-2; D gene: -; CDR3 protein: CATSRSSPLRRVYGYTF; CDR3 DNA: TGTGCCACCAGCAGATCATCTCCGCTGAGGCGGGTCTATGGCTACACCTTC
clone size: -; V gene: TRBV7-9; J gene: TRBJ1-3; D gene: TRBD1; CDR3 protein: CASSSPTDRTSGNTIYF; CDR3 DNA: TGTGCCAGCAGCTCCCCCACGGACAGGACGTCTGGAAACACCATATATTTT
clone size: -; V gene: TRBV14; J gene: TRBJ2-7; D gene: -; CDR3 protein: CASSRGGRGYEQYF; CDR3 DNA: TGTGCCAGCAGCCGCGGGGGCAGGGGATACGAGCAGTACTTC
clone size: -; V gene: TRBV5-1; J gene: TRBJ1-1; D gene: TRBD1; CDR3 protein: CASSLRGADREVNTEAFF; CDR3 DNA: TGCGCCAGCAGCTTGAGGGGGGCCGACAGGGAGGTGAACACTGAAGCTTTCTTT